Listed here are 8 T cell receptor beta chains from one sample, sequenced in a study of tissue T cells after allogeneic stem cell transplantation. Assay: immunoSEQ multiplex PCR; the TCRdb copy retains only in-frame clones and omits some. The sample lists about 40,000 clones, around 90% occurring once. The sequenced sample was blood, obtained before transplantation. Receptors were obtained from a woman aged 35-75 years who later had graft-versus-host disease after an allogeneic stem cell transplant.

The V call is TRBV7-9, the J call TRBJ2-7; TRBD2 agrees at 12 bases. CDR3 size: 16 residues. J gave up 7 bases and V 1 base, and 8 bases lay outside the gene matches. The germline V gene has CDR1 SEHNR and CDR2 FQNEAQ (reference sequence). Here the CDR3 DNA reads TGTGCCAGCAGCTTAGTTGGTCTAGCGGGAGGGGAGGAGCAGTACTTC. Protein: CASSLVGLAGGEEQYF. Full variable domain (rest looked up from reference TRBV7-9 and TRBJ2-7): DTGVSQNPRHKITKRGQNVTFRCDPISEHNRLYWYRQTLGQGPEFLTYFQNEAQLEKSRLLSDRFSAERPKGSFSTLEIQRTEQGDSAMYLCASSLVGLAGGEEQYFGPGTRLTVT.

The chain couples TRBV7-9 to TRBJ2-1; no clear D gene. V dropped 8 bases and J dropped 0 bases, with 11 bases sitting between them. CDR1 SEHNR and CDR2 FQNEAQ come from the germline V gene (reference sequence). The CDR3 extends over 14 amino acids. The CDR3 loop reads CASGGPSSYNEQFF. The CDR3 region has the DNA TGTGCCAGCGGCGGACCTAGCTCCTACAATGAGCAGTTCTTC.

The chain uses TRBV7-2 and TRBJ2-7; 9 positions agree with TRBD1. The CDR3 totals 14 residues. Germline CDR1 and CDR2: SGHTA and FQGNSA. Trimming at V came to 1 base and at J to 3 bases, leaving 1 base not matched to a gene. The CDR3 reads CASSLGTGVYEQYF. For the CDR3, the DNA is TGTGCCAGCAGCTTAGGGACAGGGGTCTACGAGCAGTACTTC. The variable domain in full, with the rest retrieved from reference TRBV7-2 and TRBJ2-7, is GAGVSQSPSNKVTEKGKDVELRCDPISGHTALYWYRQSLGQGLEFLIYFQGNSAPDKSGLPSDRFSAERTGGSVSTLTIQRTQQEDSAVYLCASSLGTGVYEQYFGPGTRLTVT.

The DNA of the CDR3 is TGTGCCAGCAGCCCATTATCAGGGAGCTCCTATAATTCACCCCTCCACTTT. Encoded protein: CASSPLSGSSYNSPLHF. The chain joins TRBV5-5 to TRBJ1-6, with a possible D match to TRBD1 (5 bases). The germline gives CDR1 SGHKS, CDR2 YYEKEE (reference sequence). The V end was cut by 4 bases, the J end by 0 bases, with 14 bases between. The length of the CDR3 is 17 residues.

The chain carries TRBV6-2 or TRBV6-3 and TRBJ2-2; tentatively, D is TRBD2 (6 bases). V was clipped by 2 bases and J by 1 base, with 20 bases between them. The CDR3 is 19 residues long. CDR1 is MNHEY, CDR2 SVGEGT, per germline. Here the CDR3 reads CASSYRGAGRGLNTGELFF. In DNA form, the CDR3 reads TGTGCCAGCAGTTACCGAGGGGCGGGAAGGGGTTTGAACACCGGGGAGCTGTTTTTT.

The V call is TRBV3-1 (or the pseudogene TRBV3-2), the J call TRBJ2-7; no clear D gene. Trimming cost V 4 bases and J 4 bases, with 8 bases left between them. Germline CDR1 LGHDT, CDR2 YNNKEL (reference sequence). The CDR3 is made up of 12 amino acids. CDR3 coding DNA: TGTGCCAGCAGCCTTTCAGGATACGAGCAGTACTTC. Translation: CASSLSGYEQYF.

The chain recombines TRBV7-9 with TRBJ2-1, with 7 bases identical to TRBD2. CDR3 size: 15 residues. Trimming removed 2 bases from V and 4 bases from J; junction bases left unmatched: 5. CDR1 is SEHNR, CDR2 FQNEAQ, per germline (reference sequence). The DNA of the CDR3 is TGTGCCAGCAGCTTAAGTCCGCGGGGGTACAATGAGCAGTTCTTC. Protein product: CASSLSPRGYNEQFF. The full variable domain, rest sourced from reference TRBV7-9 and TRBJ2-1, is DTGVSQNPRHKITKRGQNVTFRCDPISEHNRLYWYRQTLGQGPEFLTYFQNEAQLEKSRLLSDRFSAERPKGSFSTLEIQRTEQGDSAMYLCASSLSPRGYNEQFFGPGTRLTVL.

A few counts support this clone. The V and J genes are TRBV7-9 and TRBJ1-2, with 8 bases aligning to TRBD1. CDR3 size: 14 residues. The ends lost 6 bases at V and 5 bases at J; junction bases unmatched: 8. Germline V gene sequence: CDR1 SEHNR, CDR2 FQNEAQ (reference sequence). CDR3 residues: CASRGGTGPYGYTF. DNA for the CDR3: TGTGCCAGCAGAGGAGGGACAGGCCCTTATGGCTACACCTTC.